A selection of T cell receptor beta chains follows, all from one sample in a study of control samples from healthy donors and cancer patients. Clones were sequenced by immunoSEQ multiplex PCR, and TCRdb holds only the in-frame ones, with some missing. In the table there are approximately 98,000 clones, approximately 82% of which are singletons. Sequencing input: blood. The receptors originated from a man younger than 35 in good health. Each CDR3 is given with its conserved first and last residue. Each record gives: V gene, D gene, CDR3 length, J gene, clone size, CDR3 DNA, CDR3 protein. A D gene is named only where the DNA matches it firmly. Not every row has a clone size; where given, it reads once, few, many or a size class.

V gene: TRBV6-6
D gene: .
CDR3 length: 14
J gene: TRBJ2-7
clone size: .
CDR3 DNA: TGTGCCAGCAGTCGGACGGAGAATTACTACGAGCAGTACTTC
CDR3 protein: CASSRTENYYEQYF

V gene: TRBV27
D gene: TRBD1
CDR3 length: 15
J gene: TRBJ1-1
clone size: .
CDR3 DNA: TGTGCCAGCATCCCTACAGGGGGTTACCACACTGAAGCTTTCTTT
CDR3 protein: CASIPTGGYHTEAFF

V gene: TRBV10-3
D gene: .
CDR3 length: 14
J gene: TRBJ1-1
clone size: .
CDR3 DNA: TGTGCCACCCGATGGGGGACGGATAACACTGAAGCTTTCTTT
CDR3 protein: CATRWGTDNTEAFF

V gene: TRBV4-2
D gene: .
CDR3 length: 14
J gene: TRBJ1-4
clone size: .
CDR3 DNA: TGTGCCAGTGCCGGCAGGGGAACTAATGAAAAACTGTTTTTT
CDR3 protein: CASAGRGTNEKLFF

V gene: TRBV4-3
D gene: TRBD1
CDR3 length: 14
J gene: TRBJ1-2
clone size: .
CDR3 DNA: TGCGCCAGCAGCCAAGATCGAGGGGACAGTGGCTACACCTTC
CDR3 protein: CASSQDRGDSGYTF

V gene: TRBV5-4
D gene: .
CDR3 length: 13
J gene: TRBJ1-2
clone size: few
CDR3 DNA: TGTGCCAGCAGCGTGGACAGCTTCTATGGCTACACCTTC
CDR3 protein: CASSVDSFYGYTF

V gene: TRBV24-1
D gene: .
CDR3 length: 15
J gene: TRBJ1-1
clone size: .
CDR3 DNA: TGTGCCACCAGTGACAAAAGTACAGGGAACACTGAAGCTTTCTTT
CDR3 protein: CATSDKSTGNTEAFF

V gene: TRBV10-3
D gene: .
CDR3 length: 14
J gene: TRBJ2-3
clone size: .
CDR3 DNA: TGTGCCATCGGACCATACTCTGACACAGATACGCAGTATTTT
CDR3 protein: CAIGPYSDTDTQYF

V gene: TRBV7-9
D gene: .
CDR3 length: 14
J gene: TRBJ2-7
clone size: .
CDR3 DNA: TGTGCCAGCAGCTTAAGCGGACGAATTTACGAGCAGTACTTC
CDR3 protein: CASSLSGRIYEQYF

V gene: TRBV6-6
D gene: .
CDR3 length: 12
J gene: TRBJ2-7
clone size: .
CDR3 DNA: TGTGCTTCCGGGCCCGTCTCCTACGAGCAGTACTTC
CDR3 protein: CASGPVSYEQYF

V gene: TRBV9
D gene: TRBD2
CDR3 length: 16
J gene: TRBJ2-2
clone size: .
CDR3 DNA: TGTGCCAGCAGCGTAGGCGTCGGGGGGGCCTACGGGGAGCTGTTTTTT
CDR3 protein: CASSVGVGGAYGELFF

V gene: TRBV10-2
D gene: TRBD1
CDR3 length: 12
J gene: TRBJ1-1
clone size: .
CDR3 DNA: TGCGCCAGCAAGGACAGGGGGACTGAAGCTTTCTTT
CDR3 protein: CASKDRGTEAFF

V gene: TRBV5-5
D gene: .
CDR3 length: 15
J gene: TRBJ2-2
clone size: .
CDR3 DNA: TGTGCCAGCAGCTTGTTTTATCCGAACACCGGGGAGCTGTTTTTT
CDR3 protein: CASSLFYPNTGELFF

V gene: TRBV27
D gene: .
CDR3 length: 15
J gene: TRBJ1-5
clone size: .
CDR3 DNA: TGTGCCAGCAGATGGACAGCGGATAGCAATCAGCCCCAGCATTTT
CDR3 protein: CASRWTADSNQPQHF

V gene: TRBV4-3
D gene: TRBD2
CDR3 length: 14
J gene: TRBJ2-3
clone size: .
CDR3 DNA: TGCGCCAGCAGCCTTAGCGGGGTCACAGATACGCAGTATTTT
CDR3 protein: CASSLSGVTDTQYF

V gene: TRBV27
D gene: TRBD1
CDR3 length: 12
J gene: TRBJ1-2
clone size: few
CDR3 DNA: TGTGCCAGCAGGGACAGGAATGGGGGCTACACCTTC
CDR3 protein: CASRDRNGGYTF

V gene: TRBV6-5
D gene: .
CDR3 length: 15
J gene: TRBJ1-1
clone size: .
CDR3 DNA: TGTGCCAGCAGTTACGGGGGGGTCGTGGACACTGAAGCTTTCTTT
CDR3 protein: CASSYGGVVDTEAFF

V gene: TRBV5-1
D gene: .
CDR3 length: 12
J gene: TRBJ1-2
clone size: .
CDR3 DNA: TGCGCCAGCAGCTTGGGAGCCTATGGCTACACCTTC
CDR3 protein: CASSLGAYGYTF

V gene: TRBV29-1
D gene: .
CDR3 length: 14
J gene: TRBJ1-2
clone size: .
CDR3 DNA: TGCAGCGTTGTGGATATCCGGGACAACTATGGCTACACCTTC
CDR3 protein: CSVVDIRDNYGYTF

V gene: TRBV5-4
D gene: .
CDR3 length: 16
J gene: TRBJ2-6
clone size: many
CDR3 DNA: TGTGCCAGCAGCTTGGCCGGGACTGCTGGGGCCAACGTCCTGACTTTC
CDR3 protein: CASSLAGTAGANVLTF

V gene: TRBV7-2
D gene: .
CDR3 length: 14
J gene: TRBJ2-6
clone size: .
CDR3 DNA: TGTGCCAGCAGCGCTACGACAGGGGCCAACGTCCTGACTTTC
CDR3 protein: CASSATTGANVLTF

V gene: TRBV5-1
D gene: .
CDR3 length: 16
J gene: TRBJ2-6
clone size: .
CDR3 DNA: TGCGCCAGCAGCTCCCGAGGCATCTCTGGGGCCAACGTCCTGACTTTC
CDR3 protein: CASSSRGISGANVLTF

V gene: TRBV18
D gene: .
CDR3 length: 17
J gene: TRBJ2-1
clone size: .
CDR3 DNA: TGTGCCAGCTCACCACCGGCCGGGTTTCGGGGCTACAATGAGCAGTTCTTC
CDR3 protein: CASSPPAGFRGYNEQFF

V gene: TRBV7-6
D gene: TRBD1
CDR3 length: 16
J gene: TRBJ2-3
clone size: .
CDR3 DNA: TGTGCCAGCAGCCTAAGACCCACAGGGGGGCCAGATACGCAGTATTTT
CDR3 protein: CASSLRPTGGPDTQYF

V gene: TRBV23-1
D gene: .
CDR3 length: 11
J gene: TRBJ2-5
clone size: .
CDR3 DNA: TGCGCCAGCAGTCGTTTTGCGGGGTCTTACTTC
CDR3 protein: CASSRFAGSYF

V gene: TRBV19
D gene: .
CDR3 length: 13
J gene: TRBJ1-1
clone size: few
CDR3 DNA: TGTGCCAGTAAAGGGACGGGAAACACTGAAGCTTTCTTT
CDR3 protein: CASKGTGNTEAFF

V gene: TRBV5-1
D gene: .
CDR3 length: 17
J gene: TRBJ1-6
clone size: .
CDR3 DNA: TGCGCCAGCAGCTTGGGTGGAGGGAGCTCCTATAATTCACCCCTCCACTTT
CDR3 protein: CASSLGGGSSYNSPLHF

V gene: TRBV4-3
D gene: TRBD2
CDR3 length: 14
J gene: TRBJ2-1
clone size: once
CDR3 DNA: TGCGCCAGCAGCCCCGGGGGGGACAACAATGAGCAGTTCTTC
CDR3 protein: CASSPGGDNNEQFF

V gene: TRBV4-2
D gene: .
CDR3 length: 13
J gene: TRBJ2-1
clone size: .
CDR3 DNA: TGTGCCAGCAGCCCGGGGACCTACAATGAGCAGTTCTTC
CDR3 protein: CASSPGTYNEQFF

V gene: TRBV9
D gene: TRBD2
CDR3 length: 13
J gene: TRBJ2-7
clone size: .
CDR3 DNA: TGTGCCAGCAGCGTAGCGGGGGGGGCTGAGCAGTACTTC
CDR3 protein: CASSVAGGAEQYF

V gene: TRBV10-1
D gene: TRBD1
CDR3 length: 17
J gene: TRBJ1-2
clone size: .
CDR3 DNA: TGCGCCAGCAGGATCCTTAAAGCCGGACAGGGGGCGGGTGGCTACACCTTC
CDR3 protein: CASRILKAGQGAGGYTF

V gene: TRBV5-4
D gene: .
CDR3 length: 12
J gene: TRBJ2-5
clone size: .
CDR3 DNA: TGTGCCAGCAGGGGGGTGGGAGAGACCCAGTACTTC
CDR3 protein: CASRGVGETQYF

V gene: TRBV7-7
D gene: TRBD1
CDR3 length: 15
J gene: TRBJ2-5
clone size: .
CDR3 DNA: TGTGCCAGCAGCCCGCAGGGGGTAGCTGAAGAGACCCAGTACTTC
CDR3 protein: CASSPQGVAEETQYF

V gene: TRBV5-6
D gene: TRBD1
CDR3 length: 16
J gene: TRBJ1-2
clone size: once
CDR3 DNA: TGTGCCAGCAGCCTCGACAGGGGATGGAACCTTTATGGCTACACCTTC
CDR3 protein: CASSLDRGWNLYGYTF

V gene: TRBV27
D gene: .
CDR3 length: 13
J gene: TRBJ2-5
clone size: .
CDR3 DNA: TGTGCCAGCAGTTTAGGACTCCAAGAGACCCAGTACTTC
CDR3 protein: CASSLGLQETQYF